The rows below give T cell receptor beta chains drawn from one sample of a study of CD8+ T cells in alopecia areata. Here immunoSEQ multiplex PCR was the method, and the copy in TCRdb shows in-frame clones only, minus some. The sample lists some 200,000 clones; roughly 50% were seen once. The sequenced sample was CD8+ T cells sorted from blood, obtained at week 24, from a patient treated with tofacitinib. The origin of the receptors is a human donor with alopecia areata. The CDR3 runs from the conserved cysteine through the conserved F or W.

J | V | CDR3
TRBJ1-2 | TRBV15 | CATSRVPGAETF
TRBJ2-7 | TRBV6-1 | CASIPAGTGGYEQYF
TRBJ2-3 | TRBV15 | CATSRAGGSNTQYF
TRBJ1-1 | TRBV7-9 | CASSLAGLTNTEAFF
TRBJ2-1 | TRBV9 | CASSPTKSSYNEQFF
TRBJ1-1 | TRBV20-1 | CSAYLNTEAFF
TRBJ2-5 | TRBV13 | CASSFGRGAHSTETQYF
TRBJ2-2 | TRBV5-6 | CASSLDRGHTGELFF
TRBJ2-2 | TRBV27 | CASRGPTGELFF
TRBJ2-7 | TRBV5-4 | CASSSGTCYEQYF
TRBJ1-2 | TRBV2 | CASSLTGYAYGYTF
TRBJ2-2 | TRBV27 | CASSWTGGFTGELFF
TRBJ1-2 | TRBV4-1 | CASSPTGVVYGYTF
TRBJ2-7 | TRBV7-9 | CASSPRRGPPYEQYF
TRBJ2-1 | TRBV15 | CATSRDGGGATYNEQFF
TRBJ2-5 | TRBV6-6 | CASSTPSGEETQYF
TRBJ1-1 | TRBV29-1 | CSVLENTEAFF
TRBJ1-2 | TRBV29-1 | CSVVGGPEGYTF
TRBJ1-2 | TRBV10-3 | CAISAGIDGYTF
TRBJ2-7 | TRBV19 | CASSPTAGASYEQYF
TRBJ2-7 | TRBV30 | CAWSVRKDEQYF
TRBJ2-3 | TRBV27 | CASSLRGGANTQYF
TRBJ2-7 | TRBV28 | CASLTGLEQYF
TRBJ2-3 | TRBV19 | CASSLEGTDTQYF
TRBJ1-2 | TRBV6-5 | CASKTGGGGYTF
TRBJ1-1 | TRBV9 | CASSVGTVNTEAFF
TRBJ2-5 | TRBV7-9 | CASSPPVGRETQYF
TRBJ1-1 | TRBV7-9 | CASTSQGFTEAFF
TRBJ2-1 | TRBV18 | CASSPERLVRGNEQFF
TRBJ2-3 | TRBV5-4 | CASSLGLMPVADTQYF
TRBJ2-7 | TRBV13 | CASSAATGTGHYEQYF
TRBJ2-5 | TRBV13 | CASSFGRGETQYF
TRBJ2-7 | TRBV29-1 | CSVEDRGTGVYEQYF
TRBJ1-6 | TRBV5-5 | CASSHGGSPLHF
TRBJ2-3 | TRBV30 | CAWREADTQYF
TRBJ1-1 | TRBV9 | CASSGVVGHTEAFF
TRBJ2-6 | TRBV19 | CASSIVPGSGANVLTF
TRBJ1-4 | TRBV13 | CASSARGLRNEKLFF
TRBJ1-2 | TRBV30 | CAWPGGDGYTF
TRBJ2-1 | TRBV6-5 | CASSYTLNEQFF
TRBJ2-2 | TRBV15 | CATSIGEGLTGELFF
TRBJ1-2 | TRBV5-1 | CASSFRSIQHYGYTF
TRBJ2-2 | TRBV29-1 | CSVRSGEGTGELFF
TRBJ2-7 | TRBV25-1 | CASSVSYEQYF
TRBJ2-5 | TRBV27 | CASSPRTGTNQETQYF
TRBJ2-5 | TRBV7-2 | CASSLVSRDTQYF
TRBJ2-5 | TRBV27 | CASSFYPGGQETQYF
NA | TRBV9 | CASSVYSALRQETQYF
TRBJ2-3 | TRBV7-8 | CASSTRTGGGTDTQYF
TRBJ1-5 | TRBV30 | CAWRSQGQGASQPQHF
TRBJ2-7 | TRBV30 | CAWSPGSYEQYF
TRBJ1-4 | TRBV6-5 | CASSAGQVAKLFF
TRBJ1-6 | TRBV30 | CAWLDRCLHF
TRBJ2-3 | TRBV9 | CASSVGGGRADTQYF
TRBJ2-5 | TRBV5-1 | CASSLAGGWFEETQYF